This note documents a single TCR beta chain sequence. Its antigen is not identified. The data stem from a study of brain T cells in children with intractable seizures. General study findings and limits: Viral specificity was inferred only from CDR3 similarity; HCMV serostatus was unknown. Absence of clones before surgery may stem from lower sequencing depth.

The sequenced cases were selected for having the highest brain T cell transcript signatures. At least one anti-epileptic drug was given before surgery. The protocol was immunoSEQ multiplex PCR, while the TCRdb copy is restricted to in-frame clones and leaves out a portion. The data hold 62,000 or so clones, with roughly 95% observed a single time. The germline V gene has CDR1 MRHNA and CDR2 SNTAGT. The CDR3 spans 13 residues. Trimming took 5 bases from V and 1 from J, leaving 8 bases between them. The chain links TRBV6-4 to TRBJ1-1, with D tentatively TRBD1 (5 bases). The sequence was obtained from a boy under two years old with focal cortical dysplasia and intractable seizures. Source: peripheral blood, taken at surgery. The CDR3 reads CASSPGQNTEAFF. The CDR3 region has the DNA TGTGCCAGCAGTCCAGGACAGAACACTGAAGCTTTCTTT.